Below, 26 T cell receptor beta chains from the same sample are listed, as sequenced in a study of identical twins. TCRdb fed the 5' RACE reads into MiXCR, producing one record per CDR3 protein. The repertoire holds over 250,000 distinct CDR3 sequences, roughly 9.8% seen once, with approximately 6.6% in the top ten. This sample also appeared in a second study, on yellow fever vaccine responses in identical twins.

Material for sequencing was CD8+ T cells sorted from blood. All receptors derive from a woman between 18 and 29 years old in good health.

The chain is built from TRBV7-2 and TRBJ1-2, with D unresolved. Per germline, CDR1 SGHTA and CDR2 FQGNSA. The CDR3 runs to 14 residues. The V and J ends lost 1 base and 5 bases respectively, with 11 bases between them. The CDR3 loop reads CASSLEGLEYGYTF. The CDR3 DNA is TGTGCCAGCAGCTTAGAGGGTTTGGAGTATGGCTACACCTTC.

V is TRBV6-2 or TRBV6-3 and J is TRBJ2-5; 12 bases match TRBD2. The J segment lost 4 bases and the V segment lost 8 bases, leaving 8 bases of the junction unmatched. This CDR3 has 15 amino acids. Germline V gene lookup returns CDR1 MNHEY and CDR2 SVGEGT. The CDR3 DNA sequence: TGTGCCAGCGCTCTACTAGCGGGAGGTCGAGAGACCCAGTACTTC. This sequence encodes CASALLAGGRETQYF.

This clonotype turned up a few times. V usage is TRBV27 and J usage is TRBJ2-1, with D possibly TRBD2 on 6 matching bases. Germline loops: CDR1 MNHEY, CDR2 SMNVEV (reference sequence). V was pared by 7 bases and J by 5 bases, with 15 bases between. This CDR3 is 14 amino acids long. The CDR3: CASNLASTNNEQFF. DNA of the CDR3: TGTGCCAGCAACCTAGCGTCTACCAACAATGAGCAGTTCTTC.

This clonotype was seen only a few times. The chain has TRBV19 and TRBJ2-1; 8 bases align to TRBD1. The CDR3 spans 14 residues. The germline gives CDR1 LNHDA, CDR2 SQIVND (reference sequence). J gave up 5 bases and V 11 bases, and 11 bases lay outside the gene matches. DNA of the CDR3: TGTGCCCGTGCCCCGGGACAGGCACACAATGAGCAGTTCTTC. Translating gives CARAPGQAHNEQFF.

The V call is TRBV6-5, the J call TRBJ2-1, with D tentatively TRBD1 (6 bases). CDR3 length: 12 residues. Germline V lookup: CDR1 MNHEY, CDR2 SVGAGI. V lost 5 bases, J lost 13 bases, and 15 bases lay in between. This chain's CDR3 is CASSPDRKLQFF. The CDR3 coding sequence is TGTGCCAGCAGTCCCGACAGGAAGCTACAGTTCTTC.

This sequence joins TRBV11-2 and TRBJ2-5; possible D gene TRBD2, 5 bases. Trimming took 4 bases from V and 5 from J, leaving 14 bases between them. The germline V gene encodes CDR1 SGHAT and CDR2 FQNNGV. The CDR3 contains 14 residues. DNA for the CDR3: TGTGCCAGCAGCTCAGCGGACCGCCGGGAGACCCAGTACTTC. Translated, it gives CASSSADRRETQYF.

CDR3 nucleotides: TGCAGTGCTAGAGCACTAGCGGGCCTCTCCTACGAGCAGTACTTC. This sequence encodes CSARALAGLSYEQYF. The chain employs TRBV20-1 and TRBJ2-7, with 9 nucleotides matching TRBD2. Germline CDR1 is DFQATT and CDR2 is SNEGSKA (reference sequence). Trimming cost V 1 base and J 0 bases; bases outside gene matches: 4. This CDR3 comprises 15 residues.

This clonotype was found many times. J is TRBJ2-1 and V is TRBV3-1; tentative D call: TRBD2 (7 bases). The CDR3 covers 13 residues. CDR1 LGHDT and CDR2 YNNKEL come from the germline V gene (reference sequence). The V and J ends lost 5 bases and 9 bases respectively, with 14 bases between them. CDR3 loop: CASSLGGHGEQFF. The CDR3 bases are TGTGCCAGCAGCTTGGGGGGGCACGGTGAGCAGTTCTTC.

The sample holds a few counts of this clonotype. The chain carries TRBV2 and TRBJ2-7; maybe TRBD1 (5 bases). The germline V gene encodes CDR1 SNHLY and CDR2 FYNNEI. This CDR3 is 13 amino acids long. V was trimmed by 3 bases and J by 4 bases, leaving 10 bases between them. CDR3: CASSDKGPYEQYF. The DNA for the CDR3 is TGTGCCAGCAGTGACAAGGGGCCTTACGAGCAGTACTTC. The whole variable domain, remainder taken from reference TRBV2 and TRBJ2-7, is EPEVTQTPSHQVTQMGQEVILRCVPISNHLYFYWYRQILGQKVEFLVSFYNNEISEKSEIFDDQFSVERPDGSNFTLKIRSTKLEDSAMYFCASSDKGPYEQYFGPGTRLTVT.

The CDR3 sequence is CASSPGVPLAGPTETQYF. The CDR3 coding sequence is TGTGCCAGCAGCCCCGGAGTCCCCTTAGCTGGGCCTACGGAGACCCAGTACTTC. The chain couples TRBV3-1 to TRBJ2-5; no reliable D call. The V gene lost 4 bases and the J gene lost 5 bases, with 26 bases spanning the gap. The germline V gene encodes CDR1 LGHDT and CDR2 YNNKEL (reference sequence). The CDR3 spans 18 residues.

This clonotype showed up just a few times. The rearrangement uses TRBV27 and TRBJ2-1; weak D call: TRBD2 (6 bases). Germline V gene sequence: CDR1 MNHEY, CDR2 SMNVEV (reference sequence). V gave up 3 bases and J gave up 5 bases, with 11 bases separating them. The CDR3 loop spans 14 amino acids. CDR3 loop: CASSFAEGNNEQFF. As DNA, the CDR3 is TGTGCCAGCAGTTTTGCGGAGGGAAACAATGAGCAGTTCTTC.

This clonotype was counted at least ten times. This rearrangement joins TRBV14 to TRBJ1-1; 8 bases are a match to TRBD1. CDR3 length: 15 residues. V gave up 4 bases and J gave up 5 bases; unmatched junction bases: 9. The V gene's germline CDR1 is SGHDN and CDR2 FVKESK. The CDR3 coding sequence is TGTGCCAGCAGCCCACACGGACAGGGAAGGACTGAAGCTTTCTTT. This translates into CASSPHGQGRTEAFF.

This clonotype was seen repeatedly, ten times or more. V is TRBV5-4 and J is TRBJ2-2, with TRBD1 identical over 9 bases. Trimming removed 1 base from V and 4 bases from J; junction bases left unmatched: 14. The CDR3 sequence is 19 residues long. Germline V lookup: CDR1 SGHNT, CDR2 YYREEE (reference sequence). CDR3 in DNA: TGTGCCAGCAGCTTGATGTTCGGGTTCGGACAGGGGATCACCGGGGAGCTGTTTTTT. It codes for CASSLMFGFGQGITGELFF.

V gene TRBV6-2 or TRBV6-3 combines with J gene TRBJ2-7, with D unresolved. Germline loops: CDR1 MNHEY, CDR2 SVGEGT. Trimming shortened V by 6 bases and J by 1 base, and 10 bases separated the two germline ends. The CDR3 extends over 13 amino acids. The CDR3 DNA follows: TGTGCCAGCAGACCGTCTGCGTCCTACGAGCAGTACTTC. Protein: CASRPSASYEQYF.

This clonotype was counted at least ten times. The chain combines TRBV11-2 with TRBJ1-1; D possibly corresponds to TRBD1 (5 bases). The CDR3 extends over 15 amino acids. Germline CDR1 reads SGHAT; CDR2 reads FQNNGV. The ends were cut back, 5 bases at V and 1 base at J, with 14 bases in the middle. The CDR3 sequence: CASSQRGPWNTEAFF. Written as DNA, the CDR3 is TGTGCCAGCAGCCAAAGGGGTCCCTGGAACACTGAAGCTTTCTTT.

The V and J genes are TRBV10-2 and TRBJ2-7; D not certain. CDR3 length equals 14 residues. CDR1 is WSHSY, CDR2 SAAADI, per germline. V was pared by 1 base and J by 0 bases, with 7 bases between. This CDR3 is CASSEFPSSYEQYF. The CDR3 nucleotides read TGCGCCAGCAGTGAGTTTCCCTCCTCCTACGAGCAGTACTTC.

This clonotype occurred a few times. The genes are TRBV6-4 and TRBJ2-3; perhaps TRBD2 as D (5 bases). Germline V gene sequence: CDR1 MRHNA, CDR2 SNTAGT. This CDR3 comprises 14 residues. The ends were cut back, 4 bases at V and 0 bases at J, with 8 bases in the middle. CDR3 in DNA: TGTGCCAGCAGTGGTTCGGGGAGCACAGATACGCAGTATTTT. This sequence encodes CASSGSGSTDTQYF.

The sample holds many counts of this clonotype. CDR3 in amino acids: CSATAAESYEQYF. The CDR3 nucleotides read TGCAGTGCTACCGCCGCGGAATCCTACGAGCAGTACTTC. The chain employs TRBV20-1 and TRBJ2-7, with D uncertain. Germline loops: CDR1 DFQATT, CDR2 SNEGSKA (reference sequence). The CDR3 has 13 residues. V was trimmed by 4 bases and J by 1 base, leaving 11 bases between them.

Ten or more counts support this clonotype. V and J are TRBV12-3 or TRBV12-4 and TRBJ2-3; D is uncertain. V dropped 7 bases and J dropped 2 bases, with 10 bases sitting between them. CDR3 size: 13 residues. The DNA for the CDR3 is TGTGCCAGCAAAACAGTCTCCACAGATACGCAGTATTTT. Translation gives CASKTVSTDTQYF.

The chain joins TRBV7-8 to TRBJ2-5, with D perhaps TRBD2 (6 bases). CDR3 length equals 17 residues. The ends were cut back, 2 bases at V and 4 bases at J, with 20 bases in the middle. The germline gives CDR1 SGHVS, CDR2 FQNEAQ. The CDR3 region is CASSLIGGFKVGETQYF. The CDR3 DNA sequence: TGTGCCAGCAGCTTAATTGGGGGGTTCAAGGTTGGAGAGACCCAGTACTTC.

The chain recombines TRBV29-1 with TRBJ2-2; TRBD1 matches at 12 bases. J gave up 7 bases and V 7 bases, and 7 bases lay outside the gene matches. CDR1 is SQVTM and CDR2 is ANQGSEA in the germline V gene. This CDR3 region has 14 residues. This chain's CDR3 is CSAFRDRGLGELFF. DNA for the CDR3: TGCAGCGCCTTCCGGGACAGGGGGCTCGGGGAGCTGTTTTTT.

This chain connects TRBV5-6 to TRBJ2-1; D gene ambiguous. The CDR3 loop spans 13 amino acids. Trimming removed 4 bases at V and 7 bases at J, with 12 bases between. In germline, CDR1 is SGHDT, CDR2 YYEEEE. The CDR3 region is CASSPPPQNEQFF. In DNA form, the CDR3 reads TGTGCCAGCAGCCCCCCCCCGCAGAATGAGCAGTTCTTC. The variable domain in full, completed from reference TRBV5-6 and TRBJ2-1, reads DAGVTQSPTHLIKTRGQQVTLRCSPKSGHDTVSWYQQALGQGPQFIFQYYEEEERQRGNFPDRFSGHQFPNYSSELNVNALLLGDSALYLCASSPPPQNEQFFGPGTRLTVL.

This clonotype was seen a handful of times. The chain carries TRBV7-9 and TRBJ2-1; no definite D call. Between the trimmed V and J ends, which lost 3 bases and 9 bases, there was a span of 6 bases. The CDR3 runs 11 residues. Germline loops: CDR1 SEHNR, CDR2 FQNEAQ (reference sequence). The DNA of the CDR3 is TGTGCCAGCAGCTTCCTTGGTGAGCAGTTCTTC. This sequence encodes CASSFLGEQFF. The full variable domain, rest sourced from reference TRBV7-9 and TRBJ2-1, is DTGVSQNPRHKITKRGQNVTFRCDPISEHNRLYWYRQTLGQGPEFLTYFQNEAQLEKSRLLSDRFSAERPKGSFSTLEIQRTEQGDSAMYLCASSFLGEQFFGPGTRLTVL.

This clonotype was recorded a few times. J is TRBJ2-3 and V is TRBV6-5; D not certain. This CDR3 has 15 residues. V gave up 0 bases and J gave up 0 bases, with 7 bases separating them. Germline lookup yields CDR1 MNHEY and CDR2 SVGAGI. For the CDR3, the DNA is TGTGCCAGCAGTTACTCTGGGCAGAGCACAGATACGCAGTATTTT. It is translated as CASSYSGQSTDTQYF.

This clonotype was seen many times. CDR3: CSDRGDYGYTF. In DNA form, the CDR3 reads TGCAGTGACAGGGGTGACTATGGCTACACCTTC. The rearrangement links TRBV20-1 to TRBJ1-2; 7 nucleotides line up with TRBD1. Germline V lookup: CDR1 DFQATT, CDR2 SNEGSKA (reference sequence). CDR3 size: 11 residues. The ends lost 7 bases at V and 3 bases at J; junction bases unmatched: 2.

This clonotype was detected a few times. The V gene is TRBV4-3, the J gene TRBJ1-1, with a weak D call TRBD1 (5 bases). V lost 4 bases to trimming and J lost 7 bases, with 10 bases between them. CDR1 and CDR2 from the germline V gene are LGHNA and YSLEER. This CDR3 has 12 residues. CDR3 DNA sequence: TGCGCCAGCAGCCGAGGGGCCAGTGAAGCTTTCTTT. Translating it yields CASSRGASEAFF.